Below, 26 T cell receptor beta chains from the same sample are listed, as sequenced in a study of cytomegalovirus exposure and HLA in healthy donors. The PCR had 60 Vbeta and 13 Jbeta primers. Libraries were prepared by immunoSEQ multiplex PCR; TCRdb keeps only in-frame clonotypes and omits some of them. The sample lists more than 70,000 clones, roughly 80% occurring once. The sequencing sample was made of PBMCs. These receptor sequences come from a boy between 10 and 17 years old in good health and CMV-seronegative.

The V call is TRBV27, the J call TRBJ2-7; 12 bases are a match to TRBD2. The CDR3 spans 14 residues. Germline CDR1 is MNHEY and CDR2 is SMNVEV (reference sequence). The V segment lost 4 bases and the J segment 4 bases; nucleotides outside the gene matches: 2. The CDR3 loop is CASSWTSGAYEQYF. CDR3 in DNA: TGTGCCAGCAGTTGGACTAGCGGGGCGTACGAGCAGTACTTC.

The chain carries TRBV30 and TRBJ1-2; 7 bases align to TRBD1. The CDR3 is 14 residues long. The germline V gene encodes CDR1 GTSNPN and CDR2 SVGIG (reference sequence). The trim removed 2 bases at V and 9 bases at J, leaving 12 bases unmatched. The CDR3 is CAWSRATGSSSYTF. CDR3 in DNA: TGTGCCTGGAGTCGAGCGACAGGGAGTTCAAGCTACACCTTC.

The chain has TRBV5-6 and TRBJ2-7; 14 bases fit TRBD2. The J segment lost 7 bases and the V segment lost 3 bases, leaving 9 bases of the junction unmatched. The CDR3 runs to 16 residues. Germline values: CDR1 SGHDT, CDR2 YYEEEE. CDR3 bases: TGTGCCAGCAGCTGGAGGGGACTAGCGGGGGCCAGGGAGCAGTACTTC. Amino acid sequence: CASSWRGLAGAREQYF.

J is TRBJ1-5 and V is TRBV28; 11 nucleotides align to TRBD1. The CDR3 contains 15 residues. Germline V gene lookup returns CDR1 MDHEN and CDR2 SYDVKM. V lost 7 bases, J lost 4 bases, and 6 bases stayed unmatched. Here the CDR3 reads CASTPGTGGNQPQHF. Written as DNA, the CDR3 is TGTGCCAGCACTCCTGGGACAGGGGGGAATCAGCCCCAGCATTTT.

CDR3 in amino acids: CASASGPTDTQYF. As DNA, the CDR3 is TGTGCCAGTGCTAGCGGACCCACAGATACGCAGTATTTT. The chain couples TRBV19 to TRBJ2-3; 7 bases agree with TRBD2. Germline-derived CDR1 and CDR2 are LNHDA and SQIVND (reference sequence). Unmatched junction bases numbered 4, after V lost 8 bases and J lost 2 bases. The CDR3 is 13 residues long.

V and J are TRBV9 and TRBJ1-1; 7 positions match TRBD1. The V gene's germline CDR1 is SGDLS and CDR2 YYNGEE. This CDR3 contains 15 residues. The V segment lost 3 bases and the J segment 4 bases; nucleotides outside the gene matches: 9. CDR3 sequence (DNA): TGTGCCAGCAGCGCGAGAGACAGGGAGGCCACTGAAGCTTTCTTT. It is translated as CASSARDREATEAFF.

The J gene is TRBJ1-1, the V gene TRBV7-9; D unclear. V was pared by 4 bases and J by 2 bases, with 14 bases between. Germline V gene data show CDR1 as SEHNR and CDR2 as FQNEAQ (reference sequence). The CDR3 length is 15 residues. In nucleotides, the CDR3 is TGTGCCAGCAGCTCGCAGGACGGGATTAACACTGAAGCTTTCTTT. Translated, it gives CASSSQDGINTEAFF.

V and J are TRBV5-4 and TRBJ1-4; D may be TRBD1 (5 bases). CDR1 and CDR2 from the germline V gene are SGHNT and YYREEE (reference sequence). The CDR3 runs 16 residues. Trimming removed 2 bases at V and 5 bases at J, with 16 bases between. The CDR3 spells CASSFLTGTENEKLFF. CDR3 coding DNA: TGTGCCAGCAGCTTCCTCACCGGGACTGAGAATGAAAAACTGTTTTTT.

This clone was observed a handful of times. The genes are TRBV7-2 and TRBJ1-2; 8 bases are a match to TRBD1. V dropped 5 bases and J dropped 1; count of bases not matched to a gene: 15. Germline V gene data show CDR1 as SGHTA and CDR2 as FQGNSA. The CDR3 covers 18 residues. For the CDR3, the DNA is TGTGCCAGCAGCCGACGGCCGGGACAGGAAGTAGTTAACTATGGCTACACCTTC. Amino acids: CASSRRPGQEVVNYGYTF.

The V call is TRBV6-5, the J call TRBJ1-1, with 8 bases matching TRBD1. The CDR3 contains 14 residues. Germline-derived CDR1 and CDR2 are MNHEY and SVGAGI. Trimming took 6 bases from V and 4 from J; bases not matched to a gene: 7. The CDR3 DNA reads as TGTGCCAGCAGGTCCGGGACAGGCGGCACTGAAGCTTTCTTT. This codes for CASRSGTGGTEAFF.

This clone was counted between two and nine times. V is TRBV5-4 and J is TRBJ2-6; D is possibly TRBD1 (6 bases). Trimming cost V 4 bases and J 0 bases, with 14 bases left between them. There are 17 residues in the CDR3. Per the germline V gene, CDR1 is SGHNT and CDR2 is YYREEE (reference sequence). CDR3 sequence (DNA): TGTGCCAGCAGCCAGCCGACAGGTTCCTCTGGGGCCAACGTCCTGACTTTC. This encodes CASSQPTGSSGANVLTF.

The chain uses TRBV4-1 and TRBJ2-5; D perhaps matches TRBD1 (5 bases). The CDR3 is 16 residues long. Trimming stripped 4 bases from V and 5 bases from J, with 20 bases between. Germline assignment: CDR1 MGHRA and CDR2 YSYEKL. The CDR3 nucleotides read TGCGCCAGCAGCCGGATACATCCCAGGGCTCCGGAGACCCAGTACTTC. Protein product: CASSRIHPRAPETQYF.

This clone was found a few times. The CDR3 loop reads CAWSASPIVPQHF. For the CDR3, the DNA is TGTGCCTGGAGCGCTAGTCCGATTGTACCCCAGCATTTT. The chain is built from TRBV30 and TRBJ1-5; D ambiguous. From germline, CDR1 is GTSNPN and CDR2 SVGIG (reference sequence). The CDR3 length is 13 residues. V lost 3 bases to trimming and J lost 10 bases, with 16 bases between them.

The chain uses TRBV29-1 and TRBJ2-7; 10 bases are shared with TRBD2. Unmatched junction bases numbered 7, after V lost 1 base and J lost 4 bases. Germline V CDR1 and CDR2: SQVTM, ANQGSEA. The CDR3 is 15 amino acids. The CDR3 loop reads CSVEVAASGSYEQYF. The DNA for the CDR3 is TGCAGCGTTGAAGTTGCGGCTAGCGGGAGTTACGAGCAGTACTTC.

This sequence joins TRBV29-1 and TRBJ2-5; tentatively, D is TRBD1 (5 bases). Germline V lookup: CDR1 SQVTM, CDR2 ANQGSEA. V was shortened by 7 bases and J by 5 bases, with 20 bases between the two germline ends. The CDR3 consists of 14 residues. CDR3 loop: CSARGPRAKETQYF. CDR3 DNA sequence: TGCAGCGCTAGGGGTCCCAGGGCAAAGGAGACCCAGTACTTC.

The chain links TRBV18 to TRBJ2-3; D is undetermined. Germline V lookup: CDR1 KGHSH, CDR2 LQKENI. With 5 bases removed from V and 2 bases from J, the gap between germline ends came to 2 bases. This CDR3 has 11 residues. DNA of the CDR3: TGTGCCAGCTCATACACAGATACGCAGTATTTT. This sequence encodes CASSYTDTQYF.

V and J are TRBV6-5 and TRBJ1-2; D ambiguous. The CDR3 extends over 15 amino acids. Germline loops: CDR1 MNHEY, CDR2 SVGAGI. Trimming left V 0 bases short and J 3 bases short, with 11 bases between. CDR3 nucleotides: TGTGCCAGCAGTTACTCGAGACACCCTGACTATGGCTACACCTTC. This translates into CASSYSRHPDYGYTF.

Turning to this clone: An end of the junction differs from the germline gene, which may be a read error. V is TRBV7-9 and J is TRBJ2-5; TRBD2 aligns across 9 bases. The germline CDR1 and CDR2 sequences are SEHNR and FQNEAQ (reference sequence). There are 13 residues in the CDR3. CDR3 bases: TGTGCCAGCAGCTCCAGTATATCTAGCGGGGTAAACTTC. This codes for CASSSSISSGVNF.

The chain recombines TRBV7-2 with TRBJ2-7, with D possibly being TRBD2 (6 bases). The CDR3 extends over 15 amino acids. Trimming pared 5 bases from V and 3 bases from J, leaving 17 bases between. Germline V gene lookup returns CDR1 SGHTA and CDR2 FQGNSA. The CDR3 spells CASSQGSSGVYEQYF. CDR3 coding DNA: TGTGCCAGCAGCCAAGGTAGTAGCGGTGTCTACGAGCAGTACTTC.

The chain uses TRBV28 and TRBJ2-2, with 9 positions matching TRBD1. Losses at the gene ends were 4 bases for V and 3 bases for J; bases not matched to a gene: 15. The CDR3 extends over 19 amino acids. Germline values: CDR1 MDHEN, CDR2 SYDVKM. CDR3 amino acids: CASSSYKPPGQGDTGELFF. DNA for the CDR3: TGTGCCAGCAGTTCTTACAAGCCCCCGGGACAGGGAGACACCGGGGAGCTGTTTTTT.

This chain links TRBV28 with TRBJ1-1, with D perhaps matching TRBD1 (5 bases). V lost 5 bases and J lost 7, with 20 bases in between. CDR1 and CDR2 from the germline V gene are MDHEN and SYDVKM. CDR3 length equals 15 residues. The CDR3 bases are TGTGCCAGCAGTCCGGTTCTGGGGGAGGGGAATGAAGCTTTCTTT. This sequence encodes CASSPVLGEGNEAFF.

This clone was observed a handful of times. The chain combines TRBV7-2 with TRBJ2-7; perhaps TRBD2 as D (7 bases). The CDR3 totals 16 residues. The V gene's germline CDR1 is SGHTA and CDR2 FQGNSA. V was cut by 5 bases and J by 3 bases, with 20 bases left in between. The CDR3 protein is CASSPGAGGGYYEQYF. CDR3 nucleotides: TGTGCCAGCAGCCCGGGGGCTGGCGGGGGATACTACGAGCAGTACTTC.

The rearrangement uses TRBV19 and TRBJ1-5; D remains unclear. The germline gives CDR1 LNHDA, CDR2 SQIVND (reference sequence). V was pared by 3 bases and J by 7 bases, with 13 bases between. This CDR3 has 14 residues. The CDR3 region is CASSMGLSSQPQHF. DNA for the CDR3: TGTGCCAGTAGTATGGGGTTGTCTAGCCAGCCCCAGCATTTT.

This clone appeared a few times. The J gene is TRBJ2-1, the V gene TRBV30, with 8 nucleotides matching TRBD2. From germline, CDR1 is GTSNPN and CDR2 SVGIG (reference sequence). The J segment lost 5 bases and the V segment lost 0 bases, leaving 6 bases of the junction unmatched. CDR3 length equals 15 residues. CDR3 region: CAWSVGLAGNNEQFF. Written as DNA, the CDR3 is TGTGCCTGGAGTGTTGGGCTAGCGGGCAACAATGAGCAGTTCTTC.

Regarding this clone: Other DNA sequences of this sample code for an identical CDR3. The chain recombines TRBV4-3 with TRBJ2-5; tentatively, D is TRBD2 (5 bases). The germline V and J ends were trimmed by 0 bases and 1 base, with 9 bases remaining between them. Germline V gene sequence: CDR1 LGHNA, CDR2 YSLEER. The CDR3 has 15 amino acids. The CDR3 DNA reads TGCGCCAGCAGCCAAGATCGGGGATTCCAAGAGACCCAGTACTTC. Protein: CASSQDRGFQETQYF.

The count of this clone is one. The rearrangement joins TRBV4-1 to TRBJ1-1; 7 bases line up with TRBD1. Germline CDR1 is MGHRA and CDR2 is YSYEKL. V lost 1 base, J lost 5 bases, and 10 bases stayed unmatched. This CDR3 spans 16 amino acids. Here the CDR3 reads CASSQGAARGSTEAFF. CDR3 in DNA: TGCGCCAGCAGCCAAGGGGCGGCCAGGGGGTCTACTGAAGCTTTCTTT.